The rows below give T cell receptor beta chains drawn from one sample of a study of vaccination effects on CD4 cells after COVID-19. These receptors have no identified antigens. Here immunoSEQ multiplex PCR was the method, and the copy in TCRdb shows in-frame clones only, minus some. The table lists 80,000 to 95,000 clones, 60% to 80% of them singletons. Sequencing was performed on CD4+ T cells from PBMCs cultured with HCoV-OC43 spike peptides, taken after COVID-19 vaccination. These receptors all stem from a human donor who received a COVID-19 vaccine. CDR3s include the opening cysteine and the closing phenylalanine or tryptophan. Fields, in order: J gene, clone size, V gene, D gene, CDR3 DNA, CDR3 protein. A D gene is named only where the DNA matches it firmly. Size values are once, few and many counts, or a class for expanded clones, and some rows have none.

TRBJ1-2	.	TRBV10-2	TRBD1	TGCGCCAGCAGTGGGACAGGATACATTAACTATGGCTACACCTTC	CASSGTGYINYGYTF
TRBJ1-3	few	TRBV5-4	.	TGTGCCAGCAGCGTGAGGGGGATTCTCTCTGGAAACACCATATATTTT	CASSVRGILSGNTIYF
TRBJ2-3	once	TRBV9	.	TGTGCCAGCAGCGTAGACGCGGGTAGCACAGATACGCAGTATTTT	CASSVDAGSTDTQYF
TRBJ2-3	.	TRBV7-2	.	TGTGCCAGCAGCTTCTTCGGACTCGGCGATACGCAGTATTTT	CASSFFGLGDTQYF
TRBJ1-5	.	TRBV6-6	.	TGTGCCAGCAGTGACAGTTATAGCAATCAGCCCCAGCATTTT	CASSDSYSNQPQHF
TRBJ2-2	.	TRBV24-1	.	TGTGCCACCAGTCACAACCCCGGGGAGCTGTTTTTT	CATSHNPGELFF
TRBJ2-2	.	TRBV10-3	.	TGTGCCATCAGTGAGCTCAGTTTTAACACCGGGGAGCTGTTTTTT	CAISELSFNTGELFF
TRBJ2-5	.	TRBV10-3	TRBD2	TGTGCCATCAGTGAGTTACTAGCGGGGGAGACCCAGTACTTC	CAISELLAGETQYF
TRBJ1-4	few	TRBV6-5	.	TGTGCCAGCCAATCGTTAGGGGCGCGGCGCGAAAAACTGTTTTTT	CASQSLGARREKLFF
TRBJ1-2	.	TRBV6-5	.	TGTGCCAGCGGGCGGAACTATGGCTACACCTTC	CASGRNYGYTF